The 15 T cell receptor beta chains given below trace back to one sample, sequenced in a study of CD8+ T cells in alopecia areata. cDNA prepared by RNA extraction and subsequent reverse transcription served as the template for sequencing. Measured with immunoSEQ multiplex PCR; TCRdb has only the in-frame clones, and not every one. The sample records about 180,000 clones, roughly 50% being singletons. As for treatment: oral pan-JAK inhibitor, 5-10 mg twice daily. The sample in question was CD8+ T cells sorted from blood, obtained at week 24, from a patient treated with tofacitinib. These receptors were obtained from a human donor with alopecia areata.

The genes are TRBV6-6 and TRBJ2-7; D remains unclear. Trimming pared 7 bases from V and 2 bases from J, leaving 15 bases between. The CDR3 totals 14 residues. The V gene's germline CDR1 is MNHNY and CDR2 SVGAGI (reference sequence). CDR3: CASTDPGLPYEQYF. The CDR3 nucleotides are TGTGCCAGCACAGACCCCGGATTACCCTACGAGCAGTACTTC.

The chain has TRBV7-7 and TRBJ2-7; weak D call: TRBD1 (6 bases). The length of the CDR3 is 14 residues. Germline CDR1 is SSHAT and CDR2 is FNYEAQ (reference sequence). Trimming stripped 5 bases from V and 1 base from J, with 12 bases between. CDR3 sequence (DNA): TGTGCCAGCAGCCCCCGGACAGATTCCTACGAGCAGTACTTC. It yields the protein CASSPRTDSYEQYF.

The chain recombines TRBV27 with TRBJ1-1; a weak D match, TRBD1 (6 bases). Between the trimmed V and J ends, which lost 2 bases and 1 base, there was a span of 8 bases. The CDR3 has 14 residues. Germline assignment: CDR1 MNHEY and CDR2 SMNVEV (reference sequence). The CDR3 DNA sequence: TGTGCCAGCAGTTTACTGACAGGGAACACTGAAGCTTTCTTT. It yields the protein CASSLLTGNTEAFF.

This clone was counted between two and nine times. V is TRBV14 and J is TRBJ1-1, with 7 bases aligning to TRBD1. The CDR3 runs to 13 residues. Germline CDR1 SGHDN, CDR2 FVKESK. Unmatched junction bases numbered 6, after V lost 6 bases and J lost 5 bases. The CDR3 region has the DNA TGTGCCAGCAGGCCCACAGGGGTAACTGAAGCTTTCTTT. It is translated as CASRPTGVTEAFF.

This chain uses TRBV20-1 with TRBJ1-1; D is unresolved. Germline loops: CDR1 DFQATT, CDR2 SNEGSKA (reference sequence). CDR3 length: 11 amino acids. V gave up 6 bases and J gave up 5 bases, with 10 bases separating them. CDR3 bases: TGCAGTGCCCAGGACGGGACTGAAGCTTTCTTT. Its translation: CSAQDGTEAFF.

The chain links TRBV9 to TRBJ1-2; no clear D. CDR1 SGDLS and CDR2 YYNGEE come from the germline V gene. The ends were cut back, 6 bases at V and 0 bases at J, with 21 bases in the middle. The CDR3 length is 17 residues. CDR3 sequence (DNA): TGTGCCAGCACCCGAGGAGGGAGTCTCTCAGCTAACTATGGCTACACCTTC. This sequence encodes CASTRGGSLSANYGYTF.

This chain joins TRBV9 and TRBJ1-3; D uncertain. Germline V gene lookup returns CDR1 SGDLS and CDR2 YYNGEE. Trimming removed 0 bases at V and 2 bases at J, with 9 bases between. This CDR3 spans 15 amino acids. CDR3 nucleotides: TGTGCCAGCAGCGTAGCCCGAGGGACTGGAAACACCATATATTTT. Translated, it gives CASSVARGTGNTIYF.

The genes are TRBV5-6 and TRBJ1-1, with D possibly matching TRBD1 (5 bases). This CDR3 has 17 amino acids. The germline gives CDR1 SGHDT, CDR2 YYEEEE. V dropped 4 bases and J dropped 1 base, with 20 bases sitting between them. CDR3 sequence reads: CASSLGQEWEWNTEAFF. CDR3 sequence (DNA): TGTGCCAGCAGCCTGGGGCAGGAGTGGGAGTGGAACACTGAAGCTTTCTTT.

The chain carries TRBV7-9 and TRBJ2-4; 9 nucleotides align to TRBD1. CDR1 and CDR2 (germline): SEHNR, FQNEAQ (reference sequence). This CDR3 contains 17 residues. J lost 0 bases, V lost 4 bases, and 7 bases had no gene match. CDR3 sequence: CASSSGTGLLAKNIQYF. In DNA form, the CDR3 reads TGTGCCAGCAGCTCCGGGACAGGGCTACTAGCCAAAAACATTCAGTACTTC.

This clone was picked up a small number of times. The rearrangement links TRBV5-6 to TRBJ1-6; TRBD1 aligns across 7 bases. There are 17 residues in the CDR3. CDR1 SGHDT and CDR2 YYEEEE come from the germline V gene. The V and J ends lost 3 bases and 0 bases, in that order; junction bases with no gene match: 6. The CDR3 spells CASSSWTGSSYNSPLHF. In DNA, the CDR3 is TGTGCCAGCAGCTCCTGGACAGGAAGCTCCTATAATTCACCCCTCCACTTT.

The chain has TRBV2 and TRBJ1-4, with 7 bases aligning to TRBD1. The CDR3 covers 12 residues. V was clipped by 8 bases and J by 5 bases; unmatched bases: 2. CDR1 SNHLY and CDR2 FYNNEI come from the germline V gene. CDR3 DNA: TGTGCCAGCCAGGGGGAGAATGAAAAACTGTTTTTT. Translated, it gives CASQGENEKLFF.

This clone turned up a few times. The chain employs TRBV29-1 and TRBJ2-7; D remains unclear. The CDR3 loop spans 13 amino acids. V lost 4 bases, J lost 7 bases, and 17 bases lay in between. CDR1 and CDR2 (germline): SQVTM, ANQGSEA. CDR3 nucleotide sequence: TGCAGCGTTGCCCACGAGAACACCCCTGAGCAGTACTTC. Its protein is CSVAHENTPEQYF.

The V and J genes are TRBV6-1 and TRBJ2-5; D uncertain. CDR3 length: 12 residues. Germline lookup yields CDR1 MNHNS and CDR2 SASEGT. V was trimmed by 2 bases and J by 3 bases, leaving 4 bases between them. CDR3 sequence: CASSEIEETQYF. The CDR3 bases are TGTGCCAGCAGTGAAATAGAAGAGACCCAGTACTTC.

CDR3 in amino acids: CASSDGTKSYEQYF. The CDR3 DNA reads TGTGCCAGCAGCGATGGGACCAAGTCCTACGAGCAGTACTTC. V gene TRBV7-9 combines with J gene TRBJ2-7; D assignment may be TRBD1 or TRBD2 (5 bases each). CDR3 length: 14 amino acids. Deletions cut 5 bases from V and 1 base from J, with 12 bases between. Germline loops: CDR1 SEHNR, CDR2 FQNEAQ (reference sequence).

The rearrangement uses TRBV6-5 and TRBJ2-3; D gene unclear. V was cut by 6 bases and J by 6 bases, with 13 bases left in between. There are 13 residues in the CDR3. The germline V gene has CDR1 MNHEY and CDR2 SVGAGI. DNA of the CDR3: TGTGCCAGCAGCAGAGGACCGACGGATACGCAGTATTTT. This sequence encodes CASSRGPTDTQYF.